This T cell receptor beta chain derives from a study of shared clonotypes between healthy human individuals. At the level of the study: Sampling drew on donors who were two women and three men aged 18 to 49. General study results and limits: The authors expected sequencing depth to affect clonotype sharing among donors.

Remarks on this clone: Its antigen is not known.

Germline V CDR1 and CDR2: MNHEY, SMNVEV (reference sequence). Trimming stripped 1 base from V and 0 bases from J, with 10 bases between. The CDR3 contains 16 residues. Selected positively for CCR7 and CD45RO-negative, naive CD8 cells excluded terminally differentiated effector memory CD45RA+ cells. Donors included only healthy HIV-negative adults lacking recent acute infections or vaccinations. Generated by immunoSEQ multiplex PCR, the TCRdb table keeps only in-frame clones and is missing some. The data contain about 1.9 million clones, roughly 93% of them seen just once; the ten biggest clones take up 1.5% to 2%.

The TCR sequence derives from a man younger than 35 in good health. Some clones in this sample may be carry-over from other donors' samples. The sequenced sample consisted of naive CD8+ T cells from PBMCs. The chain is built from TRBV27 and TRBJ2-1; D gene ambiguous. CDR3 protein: CASSLLGDSSYNEQFF. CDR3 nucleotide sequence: TGTGCCAGCAGTTTATTGGGCGATAGCTCCTACAATGAGCAGTTCTTC.